The 9 T cell receptor beta chains reported below all come from one sample, sequenced in a study of neurological immune-mediated disorders. TCRdb analysed the 5' RACE reads with MiXCR anew, one entry per CDR3 protein. The sample holds roughly 70,000 distinct CDR3 sequences; roughly 4.8% are singletons and the top ten take roughly 2%. Sequencing was done on a sample of PBMCs. Receptors originate from a woman aged 70-85 years with multiple sclerosis.

This clonotype has ten or more counts. The genes are TRBV6-2 or TRBV6-3 and TRBJ2-3; TRBD2 might be the D (6 bases). The V end was cut by 7 bases, the J end by 2 bases, with 19 bases between. Germline-derived CDR1 and CDR2 are MNHEY and SVGEGT. The CDR3 loop spans 16 amino acids. In DNA form, the CDR3 reads TGTGCCAGCACCGGCCGTTCGGCTAGCGCCACAGATACGCAGTATTTT. This gives the protein CASTGRSASATDTQYF.

There are a few counts of this clonotype. The chain uses TRBV6-6 and TRBJ2-1; D may be TRBD2 (6 bases). With 3 bases removed from V and 5 bases from J, the gap between germline ends came to 17 bases. Looked up from germline, CDR1 is MNHNY and CDR2 is SVGAGI (reference sequence). This CDR3 spans 16 amino acids. The CDR3 sequence: CASSYVGGMDHNEQFF. CDR3 bases: TGTGCCAGCAGTTATGTTGGCGGGATGGACCACAATGAGCAGTTCTTC.

This clonotype was counted at least ten times. V is TRBV4-2 and J is TRBJ2-1; TRBD2 aligns across 10 bases. CDR3 length: 16 amino acids. Looked up from germline, CDR1 is LGHNA and CDR2 is YNFKEQ. Trimming took 0 bases from V and 9 from J; bases not matched to a gene: 8. The CDR3 here is CASSQDGASGRFEQFF. The CDR3 DNA is TGTGCCAGCAGCCAAGATGGGGCTAGCGGGAGATTTGAGCAGTTCTTC.

The table lists this clonotype with many counts. The chain combines TRBV5-1 with TRBJ1-1; the match to TRBD1 covers 10 bases. Germline V gene data show CDR1 as SGHRS and CDR2 as YFSETQ. Trimming removed 4 bases from V and 3 bases from J; junction bases left unmatched: 3. This CDR3 has 14 amino acids. As DNA, the CDR3 is TGCGCCAGCAGCCTAGGGACAGGGGACACTGAAGCTTTCTTT. Protein sequence: CASSLGTGDTEAFF. Filled out from reference TRBV5-1 and TRBJ1-1, the complete variable domain reads KAGVTQTPRYLIKTRGQQVTLSCSPISGHRSVSWYQQTPGQGLQFLFEYFSETQRNKGNFPGRFSGRQFSNSRSEMNVSTLELGDSALYLCASSLGTGDTEAFFGQGTRLTVV.

The chain carries TRBV5-4 and TRBJ2-5; tentatively, D is TRBD2 (6 bases). V was trimmed by 7 bases and J by 2 bases, leaving 15 bases between them. Germline CDR1 reads SGHNT; CDR2 reads YYREEE (reference sequence). This CDR3 comprises 14 residues. DNA for the CDR3: TGTGCCAGCTCTAGCGCCGATAGGCAAGAGACCCAGTACTTC. Translation: CASSSADRQETQYF.

The chain links TRBV4-3 to TRBJ2-1, with 8 nucleotides matching TRBD1. After removal of 1 base from V and 2 bases from J, the junction contained 1 base not matched to a gene. Germline CDR1 is LGHNA and CDR2 is YSLEER. The CDR3 runs 15 residues. In nucleotides, the CDR3 is TGCGCCAGCAGCCAAGGGACAGGGACCTACAATGAGCAGTTCTTC. It codes for CASSQGTGTYNEQFF.

This clonotype was recorded many times. The CDR3 here is CASRRSGASGGDEQFF. For the CDR3, the DNA is TGTGCCAGCAGGAGGTCCGGGGCTAGCGGAGGGGATGAGCAGTTCTTC. The chain carries TRBV7-9 and TRBJ2-1; TRBD2 matches at 7 bases. The V and J ends lost 6 bases and 8 bases, in that order; junction bases with no gene match: 16. Germline CDR1 SEHNR, CDR2 FQNEAQ (reference sequence). The CDR3 covers 16 residues.

V and J are TRBV20-1 and TRBJ1-5; D not resolved. The CDR3 totals 14 residues. The ends were cut back, 2 bases at V and 7 bases at J, with 15 bases in the middle. Germline V gene lookup returns CDR1 DFQATT and CDR2 SNEGSKA (reference sequence). In DNA, the CDR3 is TGCAGTGCTAGATCGCGGGAGACGCAACAGCCCCAGCATTTT. Protein product: CSARSRETQQPQHF.

This clonotype appeared a few times. This sequence joins TRBV30 and TRBJ2-1, with 13 bases fitting TRBD2. The germline CDR1 and CDR2 sequences are GTSNPN and SVGIG (reference sequence). The CDR3 has 14 amino acids. The junction had 4 bases not matched to a gene; V was cut back by 4 bases and J by 7 bases. The CDR3 DNA reads TGTGCCTGGATTAAGACTAGCGGGAGGAATGAGCAGTTCTTC. It translates to CAWIKTSGRNEQFF.